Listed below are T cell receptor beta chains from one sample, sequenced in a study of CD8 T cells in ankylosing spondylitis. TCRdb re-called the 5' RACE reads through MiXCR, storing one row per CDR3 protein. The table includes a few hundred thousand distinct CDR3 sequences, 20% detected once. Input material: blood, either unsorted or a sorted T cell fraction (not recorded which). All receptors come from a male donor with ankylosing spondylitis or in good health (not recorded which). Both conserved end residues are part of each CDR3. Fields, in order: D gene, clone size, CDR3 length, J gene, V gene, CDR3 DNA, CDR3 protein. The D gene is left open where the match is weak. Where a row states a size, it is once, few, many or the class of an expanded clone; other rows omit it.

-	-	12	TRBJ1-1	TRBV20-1	TGCAGTGCTACGGAAATGAACACTGAAGCTTTCTTT	CSATEMNTEAFF
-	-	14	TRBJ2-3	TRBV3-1	TGTGCCAGCAGCCTGATCGTGGGGACAGATACGCAGTATTTT	CASSLIVGTDTQYF
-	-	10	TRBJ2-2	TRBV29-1	TGCAGCGTTGTGTCCGGGGAGCTGTTTTTT	CSVVSGELFF
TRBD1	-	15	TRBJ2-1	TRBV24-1	TGTGCCACCAGTGAAGGGGACAGGGGATTATATGAGCAGTTCTTC	CATSEGDRGLYEQFF
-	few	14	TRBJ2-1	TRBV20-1	TGCAGTGCTAGAGATTCCCTAGTCCGGAATGAGCAGTTCTTC	CSARDSLVRNEQFF
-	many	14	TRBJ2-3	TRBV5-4	TGTGCCAGCAGCTTGCCAGGGGTTTCAGATACGCAGTATTTT	CASSLPGVSDTQYF
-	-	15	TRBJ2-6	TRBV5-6	TGTGCCAGCAGGGGGGGTCAGTCTGGGGCCAACGTCCTGACTTTC	CASRGGQSGANVLTF
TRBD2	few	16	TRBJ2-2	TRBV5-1	TGCGCCAGCAGCAGGGGACTAGCGTCGGGCACCGGGGAGCTGTTTTTT	CASSRGLASGTGELFF
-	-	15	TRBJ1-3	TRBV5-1	TGCGCCAGCAGCCGCGACGGGAACTCTGGAAACACCATATATTTT	CASSRDGNSGNTIYF
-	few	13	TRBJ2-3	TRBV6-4	TGTGCCAGCAGTGACTCGAACACAGATACGCAGTATTTT	CASSDSNTDTQYF
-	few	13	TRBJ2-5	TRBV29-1	TGCAGCGCCGATACGACTGGGCAAGAGACCCAGTACTTC	CSADTTGQETQYF
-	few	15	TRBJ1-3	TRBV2	TGTGCCAGCATATCGGGCAGGTCGACTGGAAACACCATATATTTT	CASISGRSTGNTIYF
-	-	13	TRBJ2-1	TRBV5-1	TGCGCCAGCAGCTTGGACATTTACAGTGAGCAGTTCTTC	CASSLDIYSEQFF
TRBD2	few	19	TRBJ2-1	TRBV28	TGTGCCAGCAGTTTATGGGCCAGTGGGCTAGCGGGAGTCCGAGGTGAGCAGTTCTTC	CASSLWASGLAGVRGEQFF
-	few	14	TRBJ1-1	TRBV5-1	TGCGCCAGCAGCTTGCCCGGGTATAACACTGAAGCTTTCTTT	CASSLPGYNTEAFF
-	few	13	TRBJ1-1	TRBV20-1	TGCAGTGCCAGGAACAGGAGGAACGCTGAAGCTTTCTTT	CSARNRRNAEAFF